This TCR beta chain was captured in a study of blood T cell repertoires in COVID-19. Whole-study context: Acute and convalescent COVID-19 specimens originated in the United States, Italy and Spain. The cDNA or gDNA used as material had been derived from T cells, B-cell-depleted T cells, or PBMCs.

The V gene's germline CDR1 is LGHNA and CDR2 YSLEER. The ends lost 0 bases at V and 4 bases at J; junction bases unmatched: 9. CDR3 length: 18 residues. As processed by the authors: Estimation of nucleated cell counts relied on the amplification of reference gene primers. Assay used: immunoSEQ multiplex PCR; TCRdb lists only in-frame clones, some missing. V, J and clone size were drawn from that table, and D and trimming were deduced from the DNA. This sample has 240,000 or so clones; around nine tenths occur once, and the top ten carry over 6%. This TCR came from a woman between 65 and 79 years old with active or convalescent COVID-19. The chain carries TRBV4-3 and TRBJ2-2, with 9 nucleotides matching TRBD1. Sequencing was done on a sample of peripheral blood. CDR3 in DNA: TGCGCCAGCAGCCAAGAGGAACCGGGACAGGGTCGCACCGGGGAGCTGTTTTTT. Its protein product is CASSQEEPGQGRTGELFF.